The rows below give T cell receptor beta chains drawn from one sample of a study of neoadjuvant anti-PD-1 for oral cavity cancer. The repertoire was sequenced with immunoSEQ multiplex PCR; TCRdb's copy has only in-frame clones and lacks some. The data show 5,500 to 8,500 clones, over 65% seen once. The sequencing used PBMCs, collected before nivolumab (anti-PD-1) treatment. All receptors come from a person aged 35-80 years with oral cavity squamous cell carcinoma. CDR3s include the opening cysteine and the closing phenylalanine or tryptophan. The D gene is left open where the match is weak. Some rows mark clone size as missing; the rest say once, few, many or name a class of expanded clone.

abundance	len	d_gene	v_gene	j_gene	CDR3aa	CDR3nt
-	14	TRBD2	TRBV2	TRBJ2-7	CASSGGGNPYEQYF	TGTGCCAGCAGTGGGGGGGGAAACCCCTACGAGCAGTACTTC
-	13	TRBD1	TRBV19	TRBJ1-2	CASIGGNRGGYTF	TGTGCCAGCATTGGCGGGAACAGGGGAGGCTACACCTTC
-	12	TRBD1	TRBV10-3	TRBJ2-1	CATDPGTASLFF	TGTGCCACCGACCCCGGGACAGCTAGTCTGTTCTTC
-	16	-	TRBV7-9	TRBJ1-5	CASSLGRGMRDQPQHF	TGTGCCAGCAGCTTAGGGCGGGGGATGAGGGATCAGCCCCAGCATTTT
-	13	TRBD1	TRBV5-6	TRBJ2-7	CASSAGTGYEQYF	TGTGCCAGCAGCGCCGGGACAGGGTACGAGCAGTACTTC
once	15	-	TRBV4-3	TRBJ2-2	CASSQDRGIAGELFF	TGCGCCAGCAGCCAAGATCGGGGAATTGCCGGGGAGCTGTTTTTT
-	15	TRBD2	TRBV5-5	TRBJ2-7	CASSDGVAGAYEQYF	TGTGCCAGCAGCGACGGGGTAGCGGGGGCCTACGAGCAGTACTTC
-	16	-	TRBV9	TRBJ1-1	CASSPRPTDMNTEAFF	TGTGCCAGCAGCCCCCGACCTACAGATATGAACACTGAAGCTTTCTTT
once	14	TRBD1	TRBV9	TRBJ2-7	CASSDPGQPYEQYF	TGTGCCAGCAGCGACCCGGGACAGCCCTACGAGCAGTACTTC
-	15	TRBD2	TRBV7-2	TRBJ2-3	CASSLTSGVSDTQYF	TGTGCCAGCAGCCTGACTAGCGGGGTGTCCGATACGCAGTATTTT
-	15	-	TRBV7-2	TRBJ2-2	CASSLDGAETGELFF	TGTGCCAGCAGCTTAGACGGCGCGGAGACCGGGGAGCTGTTTTTT
-	15	-	TRBV19	TRBJ1-6	CASSIGELYNSPLHF	TGTGCCAGTAGTATAGGGGAACTATATAATTCACCCCTCCACTTT
-	15	-	TRBV6-5	TRBJ1-3	CASKFTGNSGNTIYF	TGTGCCAGCAAATTTACAGGGAACTCTGGAAACACCATATATTTT
-	15	-	TRBV7-9	TRBJ1-4	CASSLRRGVDEKLFF	TGTGCCAGCAGCTTACGCAGGGGCGTGGATGAAAAACTGTTTTTT
few	16	TRBD1	TRBV5-6	TRBJ1-6	CASSLKSDRVDSPLHF	TGTGCCAGCAGCTTAAAATCGGACAGGGTTGATTCACCCCTCCACTTT
-	13	-	TRBV5-5	TRBJ2-7	CASSLYGGGEQYF	TGTGCCAGCAGCTTGTATGGGGGCGGCGAGCAGTACTTC
few	15	-	TRBV19	TRBJ1-6	CASRQQGGDNSPLHF	TGTGCCAGTCGACAACAGGGAGGGGATAATTCACCCCTCCACTTT
-	15	TRBD2	TRBV7-9	TRBJ2-1	CASSLDLAGGFEQFF	TGTGCCAGCAGCTTGGACCTAGCGGGGGGGTTTGAGCAGTTCTTC
-	17	TRBD1	TRBV11-2	TRBJ2-7	CASSYRRGTGSTYEQYF	TGTGCCAGCAGCTATCGACGAGGGACAGGGTCGACCTACGAGCAGTACTTC
few	15	TRBD1	TRBV7-2	TRBJ1-5	CASSGQTGGGQPQHF	TGTGCCAGCAGCGGTCAGACAGGGGGCGGCCAGCCCCAGCATTTT
few	13	-	TRBV7-6	TRBJ2-3	CASSLFPTDTQYF	TGTGCCAGCAGCTTATTTCCCACAGATACGCAGTATTTT
-	15	-	TRBV11-1	TRBJ1-1	CASSEGQIVGTEAFF	TGTGCCAGCAGCGAAGGGCAGATCGTTGGCACTGAAGCTTTCTTT
-	15	-	TRBV7-6	TRBJ2-3	CASSLGGYRTDTQYF	TGTGCCAGCAGCTTAGGGGGCTATCGCACAGATACGCAGTATTTT
-	15	TRBD2	TRBV19	TRBJ2-5	CASSPGLAGAETQYF	TGTGCCAGTAGTCCCGGACTAGCGGGGGCAGAGACCCAGTACTTC
-	13	-	TRBV6-5	TRBJ1-2	CASSRGEAHGYTF	TGTGCCAGCAGTCGCGGGGAAGCCCATGGCTACACCTTC
once	15	TRBD1	TRBV19	TRBJ2-1	CASSTGTGFYNEQFF	TGTGCCAGTAGTACAGGGACAGGGTTCTACAATGAGCAGTTCTTC
-	12	-	TRBV11-2	TRBJ1-6	CASSLINSPLHF	TGTGCCAGCAGCTTAATTAATTCACCCCTCCACTTT
-	15	TRBD1	TRBV7-9	TRBJ2-7	CASSTPGQGYYEQYF	TGTGCCAGCAGTACCCCGGGACAGGGATACTACGAGCAGTACTTC
-	16	-	TRBV9	TRBJ2-2	CASSPRQGSNTGELFF	TGTGCCAGCAGCCCACGGCAGGGTTCGAACACCGGGGAGCTGTTTTTT
-	15	TRBD1	TRBV7-9	TRBJ1-4	CASSSTGTGAEKLFF	TGTGCCAGCAGTTCAACCGGGACAGGGGCTGAAAAACTGTTTTTT
-	18	TRBD1	TRBV4-1	TRBJ1-4	CASSHLGQGRATNEKLFF	TGCGCCAGCAGCCATCTCGGACAGGGTAGGGCAACTAATGAAAAACTGTTTTTT
few	14	-	TRBV5-1	TRBJ1-1	CASSLLGRETEAFF	TGCGCCAGCAGCTTGTTGGGCAGGGAAACTGAAGCTTTCTTT
-	16	-	TRBV9	TRBJ2-2	CASSVVPGTNTGELFF	TGTGCCAGCAGCGTAGTTCCAGGTACGAACACCGGGGAGCTGTTTTTT
-	11	TRBD1	TRBV6-5	TRBJ1-1	CASRTGPEAFF	TGTGCCAGCAGGACAGGGCCTGAAGCTTTCTTT
-	13	TRBD1	TRBV6-5	TRBJ1-2	CASSRGGNYGYTF	TGTGCCAGCAGCCGAGGGGGCAACTATGGCTACACCTTC
-	12	-	TRBV7-3	TRBJ1-1	CASSAGNTEAFF	TGTGCCAGCAGCGCCGGGAACACTGAAGCTTTCTTT
once	18	-	TRBV5-4	TRBJ2-2	CASSWNPTWDGNTGELFF	TGTGCCAGCAGCTGGAACCCCACCTGGGACGGGAACACCGGGGAGCTGTTTTTT
-	15	-	TRBV7-6	TRBJ2-7	CASSLAAGEMYEQYF	TGTGCCAGCAGCCTAGCGGCAGGGGAAATGTACGAGCAGTACTTC
-	14	-	TRBV14	TRBJ2-5	CASSPRGYQETQYF	TGTGCCAGCAGCCCACGAGGGTACCAAGAGACCCAGTACTTC
-	14	-	TRBV13	TRBJ1-1	CASSLPTQGLEAFF	TGTGCCAGCAGCTTACCCACGCAGGGCCTTGAAGCTTTCTTT
-	15	-	TRBV10-3	TRBJ2-2	CAISPGTVNTGELFF	TGTGCCATCAGCCCCGGGACGGTGAACACCGGGGAGCTGTTTTTT
few	15	TRBD1	TRBV2	TRBJ1-2	CASRPSTGANYGYTF	TGTGCCAGCAGACCCTCGACAGGGGCCAACTATGGCTACACCTTC
-	13	-	TRBV6-1	TRBJ2-7	CASSQSGGYEQYF	TGTGCCAGCAGTCAGTCGGGCGGTTACGAGCAGTACTTC
once	13	-	TRBV11-3	TRBJ1-1	CASSLSGDTEAFF	TGTGCCAGCAGCCTCTCAGGGGACACTGAAGCTTTCTTT
few	15	TRBD1	TRBV6-5	TRBJ1-2	CASSSLGTDHYGYTF	TGTGCCAGCAGTTCCTTAGGGACAGACCACTATGGCTACACCTTC